The rows below give T cell receptor beta chains drawn from one sample of a study of regulatory T cells in long-lasting Graves disease. TCRdb fed the multiplex PCR reads into MiXCR, producing one record per CDR3 protein. Here the sample spans 430,000 or so distinct CDR3 sequences, approximately 22% being singletons. The sequencing used peripheral blood mononuclear cells (PBMCs), collected when the disease was refractory, from a patient treated with antithyroid drugs. The receptors come from a female donor with Graves disease. The CDR3 runs from the conserved cysteine through the conserved F or W. A D gene is named only where the DNA matches it firmly. The size entry is marked missing in some rows and otherwise reads once, few, many or a size class.

J | V | size | D | CDR3 | DNA
TRBJ2-5 | TRBV29-1 | many | . | CSGKNDRVQETQYF | TGCAGCGGCAAAAATGACCGAGTGCAAGAGACCCAGTACTTC
TRBJ2-7 | TRBV30 | few | TRBD2 | CAWTWGGYEQYF | TGTGCCTGGACTTGGGGGGGCTACGAGCAGTACTTC
TRBJ2-3 | TRBV27 | . | TRBD2 | CASSRIDKGLAANTDTQYF | TGTGCCAGCAGTCGTATTGATAAGGGACTAGCGGCAAACACAGATACGCAGTATTTT
TRBJ1-2 | TRBV9 | few | . | CASSPGVGGPPNYGYTF | TGTGCCAGCAGCCCCGGAGTAGGGGGGCCACCTAACTATGGCTACACCTTC
TRBJ2-7 | TRBV12-3/TRBV12-4 | many | . | CASSLGEVVMGYEQYF | TGTGCCAGCAGCCTCGGGGAGGTAGTTATGGGCTACGAGCAGTACTTC
TRBJ2-5 | TRBV20-1 | few | . | CSASESGRETQYF | TGCAGTGCTAGCGAGTCCGGGAGAGAGACCCAGTACTTC
TRBJ1-5 | TRBV6-5 | . | . | CASSYGAGGQPQHF | TGTGCCAGCAGTTATGGGGCAGGCGGCCAGCCCCAGCATTTT
TRBJ2-3 | TRBV9 | . | . | CASSVGVGSADTQYF | TGTGCCAGCAGCGTAGGGGTGGGGAGTGCAGATACGCAGTATTTT
TRBJ2-5 | TRBV5-1 | . | . | CASRFESIQETQYF | TGCGCCAGCAGGTTCGAGTCTATCCAAGAGACCCAGTACTTC
TRBJ2-2 | TRBV2 | many | . | CASGSAGSNTGELFF | TGTGCCAGCGGCTCGGCCGGGAGCAACACCGGGGAGCTGTTTTTT
TRBJ1-5 | TRBV5-6 | few | TRBD1 | CASSSGQGMAQPQHF | TGTGCCAGCAGCTCGGGACAGGGAATGGCTCAGCCCCAGCATTTT
TRBJ2-2 | TRBV5-1 | few | . | CASSLGAAVNTGELFF | TGCGCCAGCAGCTTGGGGGCGGCCGTCAACACCGGGGAGCTGTTTTTT
TRBJ2-5 | TRBV27 | many | TRBD2 | CASTPRASGRVGQETQYF | TGTGCCAGCACCCCCAGGGCTAGCGGGAGAGTCGGTCAAGAGACCCAGTACTTC
TRBJ1-5 | TRBV3-1 | few | . | CASSQGPRVNQPQHF | TGTGCCAGCAGCCAAGGGCCCAGGGTTAATCAGCCCCAGCATTTT
TRBJ2-5 | TRBV28 | many | . | CASSLGGRGRETQYF | TGTGCCAGCAGTTTAGGAGGGAGAGGGCGTGAGACCCAGTACTTC
TRBJ2-5 | TRBV20-1 | . | . | CSSGVASRGETQYF | TGCAGTAGTGGAGTAGCCTCCAGAGGGGAGACCCAGTACTTC
TRBJ1-4 | TRBV12-3/TRBV12-4 | . | TRBD1 | CASSAPGQGVTNEKLFF | TGTGCCAGCAGTGCGCCGGGACAGGGGGTAACTAATGAAAAACTGTTTTTT
TRBJ2-7 | TRBV28 | many | TRBD1 | CASAEGTGYEQYF | TGTGCCAGCGCCGAAGGGACAGGCTACGAGCAGTACTTC